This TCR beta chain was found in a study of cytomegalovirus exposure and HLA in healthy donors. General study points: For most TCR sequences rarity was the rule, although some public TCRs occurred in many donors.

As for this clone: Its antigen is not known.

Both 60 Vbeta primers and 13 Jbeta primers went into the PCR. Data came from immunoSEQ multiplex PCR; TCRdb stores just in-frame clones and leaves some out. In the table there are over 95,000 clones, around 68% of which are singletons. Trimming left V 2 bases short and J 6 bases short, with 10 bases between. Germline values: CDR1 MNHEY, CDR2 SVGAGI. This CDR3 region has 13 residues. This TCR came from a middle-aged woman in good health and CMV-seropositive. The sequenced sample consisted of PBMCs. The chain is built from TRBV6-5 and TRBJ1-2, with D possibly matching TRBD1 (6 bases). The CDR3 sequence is CASSYPGANGYTF. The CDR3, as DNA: TGTGCCAGCAGTTACCCAGGGGCCAATGGCTACACCTTC.